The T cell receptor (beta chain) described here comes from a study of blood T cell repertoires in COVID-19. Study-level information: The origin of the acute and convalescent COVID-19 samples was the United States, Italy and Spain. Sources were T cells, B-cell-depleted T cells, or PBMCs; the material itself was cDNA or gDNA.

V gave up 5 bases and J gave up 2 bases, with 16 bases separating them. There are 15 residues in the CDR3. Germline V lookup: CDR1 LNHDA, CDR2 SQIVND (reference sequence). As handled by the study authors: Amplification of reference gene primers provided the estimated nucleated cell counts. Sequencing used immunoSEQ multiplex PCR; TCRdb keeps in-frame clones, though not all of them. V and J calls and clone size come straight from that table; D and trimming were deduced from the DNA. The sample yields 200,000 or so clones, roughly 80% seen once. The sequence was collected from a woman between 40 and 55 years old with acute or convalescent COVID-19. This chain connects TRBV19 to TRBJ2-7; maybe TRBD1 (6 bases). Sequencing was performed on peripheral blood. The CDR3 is CASSWGSGVPYEQYF. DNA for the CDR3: TGTGCCAGTAGTTGGGGCTCAGGGGTCCCCTACGAGCAGTACTTC.